One T cell receptor (beta chain) is described in this entry. Described time point: after neoadjuvant nivolumab, at surgical resection. The data belong to a study of neoadjuvant anti-PD-1 for oral cavity cancer. Looked up from germline, CDR1 is SQVTM and CDR2 is ANQGSEA. The CDR3 consists of 11 residues. The V and J ends lost 7 bases and 4 bases respectively, with 10 bases between them. Sequenced by immunoSEQ multiplex PCR; TCRdb stores in-frame clones only, minus some. The sample comprises roughly 15,000 clones, roughly 34% of which are singletons, and around 39% rests with the top ten. The sequence came from a person between 35 and 79 years old with oral cavity squamous cell carcinoma. The chain is built from TRBV29-1 and TRBJ1-1; the D is unclear. The starting material was tumor tissue, obtained after nivolumab (anti-PD-1) treatment. The DNA of the CDR3 is TGCAGCGCGACCGAGGCCACTGAAGCTTTCTTT. Translation gives CSATEATEAFF.